This TCR beta chain was captured in a study of cytomegalovirus exposure and HLA in healthy donors. Overall study: In a previous analysis, 110 million or so unique TCR beta sequences were found from about 190 million T cells. Study results and limitations: Most TCR beta V segments were productive about 90% or about 30% of the time in an earlier analysis.

Researchers ran the PCR with 60 Vbeta and 13 Jbeta primers. The assay was immunoSEQ multiplex PCR, and TCRdb's table has in-frame clones only and misses some. The sample carries about 73,000 clones, roughly 71% recorded once. With regard to this clone: Its antigen is not identified. The junction shows a germline mismatch at one end, possibly a read error.

This clonotype was obtained from a man aged 65 to 79 in good health and CMV-seronegative. The sample consisted of PBMCs.

The CDR3, as DNA: TGTTCCAGCAGCTCCACCCGGCAGGACAGAGAGCAGTACTTC. It is translated as CSSSSTRQDREQYF. The genes are TRBV7-9 and TRBJ2-7, with D maybe TRBD1 (6 bases). The germline V gene has CDR1 SEHNR and CDR2 FQNEAQ (reference sequence). The CDR3 has 14 amino acids.